This passage covers 10 T cell receptor beta chains from one sample sequenced in a study of early T cells in non-severe SARS-CoV-2 infection. TCRdb ran MiXCR on the 5' RACE reads and lists one entry per CDR3 protein. The sample records 49,000 or so distinct CDR3 sequences, around 6.5% being singletons. The sample in question was whole blood, obtained at baseline. Receptors originate from an adult who was a healthcare worker with PCR-confirmed SARS-CoV-2 infection or an uninfected control (not recorded which).

Only a few counts were recorded for this clonotype. Here the CDR3 reads CASSFKWTSGPSYNEQFF. The CDR3 coding sequence is TGTGCCAGCAGCTTCAAGTGGACTAGCGGTCCCTCCTACAATGAGCAGTTCTTC. The V gene is TRBV7-2, the J gene TRBJ2-1; 10 positions agree with TRBD2. Germline values: CDR1 SGHTA, CDR2 FQGNSA. With V trimmed by 3 bases and J by 0 bases, 8 bases remained unmatched. CDR3 length: 18 amino acids.

The chain employs TRBV7-2 and TRBJ2-7, with D hard to call. Trimming cost V 4 bases and J 6 bases, with 19 bases left between them. CDR1 is SGHTA and CDR2 is FQGNSA in the germline V gene. The CDR3 covers 15 residues. The CDR3 region is CASSSPGRSGVEQYF. CDR3 coding DNA: TGTGCCAGCAGCTCCCCGGGCAGGTCGGGTGTCGAGCAGTACTTC.

In its sample, this clonotype was seen many times. This chain uses TRBV4-3 with TRBJ1-4; 7 nucleotides agree with TRBD1. Germline CDR1 and CDR2: LGHNA and YSLEER. The ends lost 4 bases at V and 5 bases at J; junction bases unmatched: 4. The CDR3 is 14 amino acids. CDR3 sequence reads: CASSPQGGNEKLFF. The CDR3 DNA reads TGCGCCAGCAGCCCTCAGGGGGGCAATGAAAAACTGTTTTTT.

This clonotype has ten or more counts. The V call is TRBV25-1, the J call TRBJ2-7, with 7 bases that match TRBD1. Trimming removed 5 bases from V and 5 bases from J; junction bases left unmatched: 3. Germline V gene lookup returns CDR1 MGHDK and CDR2 SYGVNS. This CDR3 contains 12 residues. The CDR3 loop is CASSFQGDEQYF. CDR3 nucleotide sequence: TGTGCCAGCAGTTTCCAGGGGGACGAGCAGTACTTC.

This clonotype showed up many times. This chain links TRBV4-3 with TRBJ1-1; D may be TRBD1 (5 bases). The germline gives CDR1 LGHNA, CDR2 YSLEER. V dropped 1 base and J dropped 3 bases, with 18 bases sitting between them. The CDR3 has 17 residues. The CDR3 here is CASSQAVGGFADTEAFF. CDR3 nucleotides: TGCGCCAGCAGCCAAGCCGTTGGGGGGTTTGCGGACACTGAAGCTTTCTTT.

This clonotype was counted many times. The J gene is TRBJ2-1, the V gene TRBV20-1; no clear D. CDR1 is DFQATT, CDR2 SNEGSKA, per germline (reference sequence). The CDR3 is made up of 14 amino acids. The V and J ends lost 5 bases and 2 bases respectively, with 13 bases between them. The CDR3 DNA reads TGCAGTGCTCCAGTAGGCCAGACCTACAATGAGCAGTTCTTC. Translating it yields CSAPVGQTYNEQFF.

This clonotype was seen repeatedly, ten times or more. The rearrangement links TRBV4-1 to TRBJ1-5; D is unclear. This CDR3 region has 15 residues. V lost 3 bases to trimming and J lost 6 bases, with 15 bases between them. Per germline, CDR1 MGHRA and CDR2 YSYEKL. The CDR3 bases are TGCGCCAGCAGCCACAAGGACGGATCGAGTCAGCCCCAGCATTTT. Its protein product is CASSHKDGSSQPQHF.

This clonotype was recorded at least ten times. J is TRBJ2-7 and V is TRBV10-3; unclear D gene. The CDR3 loop spans 12 amino acids. Germline CDR1 reads ENHRY; CDR2 reads SYGVKD. Trimming cost V 3 bases and J 4 bases, with 7 bases left between them. In DNA, the CDR3 is TGTGCCATCAGTGAACGAGGATACGAGCAGTACTTC. As protein: CAISERGYEQYF.

This clonotype was observed a handful of times. The CDR3 protein is CASSLRGGQHF. CDR3 bases: TGTGCCAGCAGTTTAAGAGGGGGACAGCATTTT. The chain uses TRBV28 and TRBJ1-5; possibly TRBD1 for D (6 bases). V gave up 2 bases and J gave up 13 bases, with 9 bases separating them. Looked up from germline, CDR1 is MDHEN and CDR2 is SYDVKM. The CDR3 spans 11 residues.

This rearrangement joins TRBV20-1 to TRBJ2-7; no definite D call. The CDR3 sequence is 11 residues long. In germline, CDR1 is DFQATT, CDR2 SNEGSKA (reference sequence). V lost 0 bases and J 6 bases, leaving 6 bases between the germline ends. For the CDR3, the DNA is TGCAGTGCTAGAGATCTGGGCGAGCAGTACTTC. It codes for CSARDLGEQYF.